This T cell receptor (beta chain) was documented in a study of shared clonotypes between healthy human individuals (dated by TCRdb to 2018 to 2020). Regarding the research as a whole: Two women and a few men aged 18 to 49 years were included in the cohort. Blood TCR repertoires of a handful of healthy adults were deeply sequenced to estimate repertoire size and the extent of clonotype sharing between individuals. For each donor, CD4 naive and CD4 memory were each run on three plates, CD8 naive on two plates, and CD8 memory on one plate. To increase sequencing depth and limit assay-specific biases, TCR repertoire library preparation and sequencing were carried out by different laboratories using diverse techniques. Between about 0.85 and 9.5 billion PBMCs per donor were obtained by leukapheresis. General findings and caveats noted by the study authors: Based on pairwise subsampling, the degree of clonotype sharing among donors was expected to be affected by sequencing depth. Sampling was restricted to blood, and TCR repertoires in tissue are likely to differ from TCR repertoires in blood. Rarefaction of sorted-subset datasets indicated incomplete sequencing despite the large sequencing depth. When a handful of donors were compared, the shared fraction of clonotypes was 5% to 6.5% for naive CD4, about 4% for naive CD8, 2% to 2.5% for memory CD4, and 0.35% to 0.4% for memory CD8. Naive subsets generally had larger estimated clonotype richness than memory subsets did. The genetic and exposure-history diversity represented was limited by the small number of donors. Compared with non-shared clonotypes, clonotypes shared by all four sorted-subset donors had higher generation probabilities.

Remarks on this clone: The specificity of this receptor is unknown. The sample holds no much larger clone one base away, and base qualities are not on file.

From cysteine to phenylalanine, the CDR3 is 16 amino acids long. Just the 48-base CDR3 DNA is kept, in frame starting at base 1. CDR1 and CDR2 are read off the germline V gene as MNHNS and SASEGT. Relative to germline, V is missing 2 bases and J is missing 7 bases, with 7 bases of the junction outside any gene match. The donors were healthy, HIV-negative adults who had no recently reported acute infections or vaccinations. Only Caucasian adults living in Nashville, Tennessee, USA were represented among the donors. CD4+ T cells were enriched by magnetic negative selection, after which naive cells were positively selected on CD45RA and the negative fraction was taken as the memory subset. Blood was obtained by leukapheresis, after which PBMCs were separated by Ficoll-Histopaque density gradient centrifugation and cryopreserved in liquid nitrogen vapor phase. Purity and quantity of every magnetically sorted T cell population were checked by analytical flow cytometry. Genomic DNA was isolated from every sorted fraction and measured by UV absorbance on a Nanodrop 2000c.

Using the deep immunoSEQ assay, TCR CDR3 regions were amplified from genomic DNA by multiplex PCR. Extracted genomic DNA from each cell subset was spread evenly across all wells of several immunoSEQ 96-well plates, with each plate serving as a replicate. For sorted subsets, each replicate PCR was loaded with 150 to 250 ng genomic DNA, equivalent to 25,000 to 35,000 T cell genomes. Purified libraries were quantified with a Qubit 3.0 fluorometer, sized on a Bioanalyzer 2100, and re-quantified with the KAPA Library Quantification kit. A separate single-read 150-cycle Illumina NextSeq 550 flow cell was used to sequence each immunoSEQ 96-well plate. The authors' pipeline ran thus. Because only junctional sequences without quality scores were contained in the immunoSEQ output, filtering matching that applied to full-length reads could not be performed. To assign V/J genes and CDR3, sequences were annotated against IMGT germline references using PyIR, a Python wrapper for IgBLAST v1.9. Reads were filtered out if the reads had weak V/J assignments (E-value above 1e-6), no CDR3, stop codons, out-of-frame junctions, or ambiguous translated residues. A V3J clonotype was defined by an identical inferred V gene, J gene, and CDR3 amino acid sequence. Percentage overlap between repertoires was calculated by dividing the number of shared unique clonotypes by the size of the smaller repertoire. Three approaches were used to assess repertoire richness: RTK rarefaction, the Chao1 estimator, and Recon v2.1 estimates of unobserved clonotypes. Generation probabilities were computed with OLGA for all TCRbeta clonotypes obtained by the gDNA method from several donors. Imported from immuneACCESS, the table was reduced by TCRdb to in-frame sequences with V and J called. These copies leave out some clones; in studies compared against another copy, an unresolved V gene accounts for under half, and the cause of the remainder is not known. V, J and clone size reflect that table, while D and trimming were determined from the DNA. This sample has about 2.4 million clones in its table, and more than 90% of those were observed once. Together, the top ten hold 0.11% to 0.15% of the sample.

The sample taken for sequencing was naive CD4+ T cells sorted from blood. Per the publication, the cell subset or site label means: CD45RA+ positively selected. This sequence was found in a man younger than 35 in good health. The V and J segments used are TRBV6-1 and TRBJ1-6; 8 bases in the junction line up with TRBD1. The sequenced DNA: TGTGCCAGCAGTGAACCCGGGACAGGCGGAAATTCACCCCTCCACTTT. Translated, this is CASSEPGTGGNSPLHF.